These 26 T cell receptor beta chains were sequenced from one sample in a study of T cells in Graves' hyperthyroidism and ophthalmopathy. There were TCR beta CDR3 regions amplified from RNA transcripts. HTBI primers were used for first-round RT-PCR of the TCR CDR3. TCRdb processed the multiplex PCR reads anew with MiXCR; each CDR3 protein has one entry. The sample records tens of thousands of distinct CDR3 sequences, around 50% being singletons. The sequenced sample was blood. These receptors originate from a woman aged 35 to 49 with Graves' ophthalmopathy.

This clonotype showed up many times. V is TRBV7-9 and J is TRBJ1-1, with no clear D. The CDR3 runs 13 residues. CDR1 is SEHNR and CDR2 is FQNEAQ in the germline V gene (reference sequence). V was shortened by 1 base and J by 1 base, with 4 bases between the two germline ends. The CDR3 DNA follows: TGTGCCAGCAGCTTAGTAGCGAACACTGAAGCTTTCTTT. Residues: CASSLVANTEAFF. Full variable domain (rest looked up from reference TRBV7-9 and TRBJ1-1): DTGVSQNPRHKITKRGQNVTFRCDPISEHNRLYWYRQTLGQGPEFLTYFQNEAQLEKSRLLSDRFSAERPKGSFSTLEIQRTEQGDSAMYLCASSLVANTEAFFGQGTRLTVV.

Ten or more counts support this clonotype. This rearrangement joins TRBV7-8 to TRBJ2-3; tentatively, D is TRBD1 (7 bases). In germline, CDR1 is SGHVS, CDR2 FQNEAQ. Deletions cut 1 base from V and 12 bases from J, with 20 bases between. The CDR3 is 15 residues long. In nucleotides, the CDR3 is TGTGCCAGCAGCTTAGAAGGTCGGAGGGGGCGAAGCCAGTATTTT. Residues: CASSLEGRRGRSQYF.

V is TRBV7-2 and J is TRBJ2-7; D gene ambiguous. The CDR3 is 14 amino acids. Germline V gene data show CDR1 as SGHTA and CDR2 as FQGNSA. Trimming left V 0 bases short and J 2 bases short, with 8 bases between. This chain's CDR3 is CASSLARLTYEQYF. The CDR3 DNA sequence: TGTGCCAGCAGCTTAGCGCGCCTTACCTACGAGCAGTACTTC.

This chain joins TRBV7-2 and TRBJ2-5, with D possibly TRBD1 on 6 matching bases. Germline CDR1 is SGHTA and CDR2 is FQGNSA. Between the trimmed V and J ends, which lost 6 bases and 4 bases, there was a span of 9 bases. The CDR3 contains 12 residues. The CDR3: CASSGGAETQYF. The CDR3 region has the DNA TGTGCCAGCAGTGGGGGCGCAGAGACCCAGTACTTC. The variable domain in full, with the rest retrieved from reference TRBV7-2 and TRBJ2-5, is GAGVSQSPSNKVTEKGKDVELRCDPISGHTALYWYRQSLGQGLEFLIYFQGNSAPDKSGLPSDRFSAERTGGSVSTLTIQRTQQEDSAVYLCASSGGAETQYFGPGTRLLVL.

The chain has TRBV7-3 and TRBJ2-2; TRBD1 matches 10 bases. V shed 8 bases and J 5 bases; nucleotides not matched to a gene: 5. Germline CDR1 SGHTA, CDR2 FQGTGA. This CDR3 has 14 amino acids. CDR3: CASGDRGLTGELFF. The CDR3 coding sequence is TGTGCCAGCGGAGACAGGGGGCTAACCGGGGAGCTGTTTTTT.

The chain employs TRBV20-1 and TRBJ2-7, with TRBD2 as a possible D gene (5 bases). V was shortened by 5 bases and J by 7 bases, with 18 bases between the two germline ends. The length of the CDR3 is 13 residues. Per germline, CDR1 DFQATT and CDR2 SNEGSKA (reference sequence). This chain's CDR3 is CSASRAPGSEQYF. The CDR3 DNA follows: TGCAGTGCTTCGAGGGCGCCGGGGAGTGAGCAGTACTTC.

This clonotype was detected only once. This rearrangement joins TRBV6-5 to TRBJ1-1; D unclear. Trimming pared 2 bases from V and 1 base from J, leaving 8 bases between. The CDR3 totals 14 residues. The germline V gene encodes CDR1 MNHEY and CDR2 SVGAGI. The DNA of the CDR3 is TGTGCCAGCAGTTACCGATACAGGAACACTGAAGCTTTCTTT. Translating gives CASSYRYRNTEAFF.

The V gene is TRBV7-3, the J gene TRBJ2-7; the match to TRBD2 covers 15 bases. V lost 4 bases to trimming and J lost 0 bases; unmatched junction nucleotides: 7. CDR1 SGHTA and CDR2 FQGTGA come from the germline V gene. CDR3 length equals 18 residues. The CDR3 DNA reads TGTGCCAGCAGCTCCGGACTAGCGGGGGGGATTTCCTCCTACGAGCAGTACTTC. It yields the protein CASSSGLAGGISSYEQYF. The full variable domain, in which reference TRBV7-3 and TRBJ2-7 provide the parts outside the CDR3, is GAGVSQTPSNKVTEKGKYVELRCDPISGHTALYWYRQSLGQGPEFLIYFQGTGAADDSGLPNDRFFAVRPEGSVSTLKIQRTERGDSAVYLCASSSGLAGGISSYEQYFGPGTRLTVT.

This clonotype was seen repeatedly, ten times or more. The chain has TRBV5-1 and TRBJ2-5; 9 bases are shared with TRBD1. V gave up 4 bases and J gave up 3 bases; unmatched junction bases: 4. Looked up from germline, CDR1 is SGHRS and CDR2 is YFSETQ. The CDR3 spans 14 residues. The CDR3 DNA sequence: TGCGCCAGCAGCCTGGGACAGGGTGAAGAGACCCAGTACTTC. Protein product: CASSLGQGEETQYF.

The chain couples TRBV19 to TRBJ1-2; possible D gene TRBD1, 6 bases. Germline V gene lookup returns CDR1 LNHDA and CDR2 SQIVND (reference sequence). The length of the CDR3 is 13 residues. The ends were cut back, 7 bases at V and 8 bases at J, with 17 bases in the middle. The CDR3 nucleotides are TGTGCCAGTACCAACTCAGGGGCCTACGGCTACACCTTC. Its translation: CASTNSGAYGYTF. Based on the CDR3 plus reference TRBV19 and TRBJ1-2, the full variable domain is DGGITQSPKYLFRKEGQNVTLSCEQNLNHDAMYWYRQDPGQGLRLIYYSQIVNDFQKGDIAEGYSVSREKKESFPLTVTSAQKNPTAFYLCASTNSGAYGYTFGSGTRLTVV.

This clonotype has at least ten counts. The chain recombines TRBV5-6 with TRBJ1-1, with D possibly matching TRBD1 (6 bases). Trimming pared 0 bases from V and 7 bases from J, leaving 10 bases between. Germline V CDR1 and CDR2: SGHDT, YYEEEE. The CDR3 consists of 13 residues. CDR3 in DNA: TGTGCCAGCAGCTTGGGTGGGACACTTGAAGCTTTCTTT. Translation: CASSLGGTLEAFF.

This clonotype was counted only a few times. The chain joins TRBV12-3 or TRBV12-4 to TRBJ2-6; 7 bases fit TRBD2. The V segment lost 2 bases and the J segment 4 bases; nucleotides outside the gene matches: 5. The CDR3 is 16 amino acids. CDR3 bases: TGTGCCAGCAGTTTATCGGGGGGTACCGGGGCCAACGTCCTGACTTTC. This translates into CASSLSGGTGANVLTF.

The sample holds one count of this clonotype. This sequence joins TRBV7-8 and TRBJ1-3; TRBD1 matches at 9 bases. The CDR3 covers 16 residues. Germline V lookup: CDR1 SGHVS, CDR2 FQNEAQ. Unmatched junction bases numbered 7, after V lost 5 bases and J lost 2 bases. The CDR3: CASSQLGQGPGNTIYF. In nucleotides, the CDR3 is TGTGCCAGCAGCCAACTCGGACAGGGGCCTGGAAACACCATATATTTT.

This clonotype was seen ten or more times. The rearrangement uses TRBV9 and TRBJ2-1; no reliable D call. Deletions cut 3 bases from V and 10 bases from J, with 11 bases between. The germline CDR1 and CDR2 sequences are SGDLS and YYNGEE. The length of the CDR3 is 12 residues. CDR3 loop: CASSAGSREQFF. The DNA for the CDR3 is TGTGCCAGCAGCGCTGGATCGCGAGAGCAGTTCTTC.

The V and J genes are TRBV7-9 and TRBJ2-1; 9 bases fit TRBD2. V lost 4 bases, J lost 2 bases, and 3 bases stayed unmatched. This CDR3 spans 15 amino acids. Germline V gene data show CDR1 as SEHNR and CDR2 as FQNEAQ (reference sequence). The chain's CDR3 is CASSWGGRAYNEQFF. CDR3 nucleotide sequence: TGTGCCAGCAGCTGGGGCGGGAGGGCCTACAATGAGCAGTTCTTC.

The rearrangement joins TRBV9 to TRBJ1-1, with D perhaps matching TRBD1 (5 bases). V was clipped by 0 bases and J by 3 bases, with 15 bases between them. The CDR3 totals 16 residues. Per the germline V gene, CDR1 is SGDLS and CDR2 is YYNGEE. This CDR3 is CASSVADRPWHTEAFF. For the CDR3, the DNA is TGTGCCAGCAGCGTAGCAGACAGACCATGGCACACTGAAGCTTTCTTT.

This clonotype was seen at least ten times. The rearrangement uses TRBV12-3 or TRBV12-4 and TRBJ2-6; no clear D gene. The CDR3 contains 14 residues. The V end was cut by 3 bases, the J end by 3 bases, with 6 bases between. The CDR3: CASSLLVGANVLTF. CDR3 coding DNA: TGTGCCAGCAGTTTGTTGGTTGGGGCCAACGTCCTGACTTTC.

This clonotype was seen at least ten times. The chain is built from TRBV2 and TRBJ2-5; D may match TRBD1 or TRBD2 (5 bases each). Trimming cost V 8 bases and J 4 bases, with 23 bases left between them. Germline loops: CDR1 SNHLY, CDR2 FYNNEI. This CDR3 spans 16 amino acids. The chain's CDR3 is CASSTGLDFVRETQYF. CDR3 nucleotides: TGTGCCAGCTCTACGGGGCTAGACTTTGTCCGAGAGACCCAGTACTTC.

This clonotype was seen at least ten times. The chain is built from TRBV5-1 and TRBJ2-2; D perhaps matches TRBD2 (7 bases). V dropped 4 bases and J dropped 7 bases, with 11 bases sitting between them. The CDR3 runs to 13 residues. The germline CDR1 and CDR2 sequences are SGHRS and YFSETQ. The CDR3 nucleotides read TGCGCCAGCAGCGGGGGGGCTTTCGGGGAGCTGTTTTTT. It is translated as CASSGGAFGELFF.

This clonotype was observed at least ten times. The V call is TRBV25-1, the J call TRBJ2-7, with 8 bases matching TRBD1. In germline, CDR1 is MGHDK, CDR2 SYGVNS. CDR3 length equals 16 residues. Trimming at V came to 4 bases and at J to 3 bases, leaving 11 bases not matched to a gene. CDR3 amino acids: CASSALGQGLIYEQYF. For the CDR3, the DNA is TGTGCCAGCAGTGCCCTAGGACAGGGTCTTATCTACGAGCAGTACTTC.

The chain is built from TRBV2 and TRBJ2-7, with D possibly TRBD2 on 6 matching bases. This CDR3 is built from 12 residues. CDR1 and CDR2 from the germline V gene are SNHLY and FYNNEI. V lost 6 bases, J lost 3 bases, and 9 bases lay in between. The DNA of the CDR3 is TGTGCCAGCAGGGCGGGATTCTACGAGCAGTACTTC. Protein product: CASRAGFYEQYF.

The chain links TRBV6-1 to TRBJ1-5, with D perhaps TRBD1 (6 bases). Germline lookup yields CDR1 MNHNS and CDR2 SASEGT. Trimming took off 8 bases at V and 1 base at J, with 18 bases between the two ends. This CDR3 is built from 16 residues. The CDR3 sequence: CASLDGGRASNQPQHF. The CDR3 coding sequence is TGTGCCAGCCTTGACGGGGGCAGGGCGAGCAATCAGCCCCAGCATTTT.

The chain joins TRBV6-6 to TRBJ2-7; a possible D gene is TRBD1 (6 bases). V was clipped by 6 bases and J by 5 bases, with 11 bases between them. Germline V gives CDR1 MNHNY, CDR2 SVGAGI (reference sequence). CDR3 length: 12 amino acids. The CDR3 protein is CASSETGDEQYF. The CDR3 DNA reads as TGTGCCAGCAGCGAGACAGGAGACGAGCAGTACTTC.

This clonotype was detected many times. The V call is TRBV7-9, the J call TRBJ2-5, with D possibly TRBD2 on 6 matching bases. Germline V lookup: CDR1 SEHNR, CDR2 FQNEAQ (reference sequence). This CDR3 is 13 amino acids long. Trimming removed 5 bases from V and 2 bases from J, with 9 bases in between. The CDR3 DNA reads TGTGCCAGCAGCCATCGGGGGCAAGAGACCCAGTACTTC. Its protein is CASSHRGQETQYF.

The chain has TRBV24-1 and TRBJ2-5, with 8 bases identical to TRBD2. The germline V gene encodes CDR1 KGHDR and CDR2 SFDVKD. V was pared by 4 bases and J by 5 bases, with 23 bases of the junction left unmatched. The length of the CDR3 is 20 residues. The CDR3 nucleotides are TGTGCCACCAGTGAAGGCACTAGCGGTCCCGGGGGGGTGATTGGGGAGACCCAGTACTTC. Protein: CATSEGTSGPGGVIGETQYF.

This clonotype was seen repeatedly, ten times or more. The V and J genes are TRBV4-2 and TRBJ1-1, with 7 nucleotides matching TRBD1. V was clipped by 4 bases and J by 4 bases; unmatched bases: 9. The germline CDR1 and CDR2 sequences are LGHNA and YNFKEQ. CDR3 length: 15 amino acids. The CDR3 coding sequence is TGTGCCAGCAGCCGCTGGGACAGCTCGAGCACTGAAGCTTTCTTT. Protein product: CASSRWDSSSTEAFF.